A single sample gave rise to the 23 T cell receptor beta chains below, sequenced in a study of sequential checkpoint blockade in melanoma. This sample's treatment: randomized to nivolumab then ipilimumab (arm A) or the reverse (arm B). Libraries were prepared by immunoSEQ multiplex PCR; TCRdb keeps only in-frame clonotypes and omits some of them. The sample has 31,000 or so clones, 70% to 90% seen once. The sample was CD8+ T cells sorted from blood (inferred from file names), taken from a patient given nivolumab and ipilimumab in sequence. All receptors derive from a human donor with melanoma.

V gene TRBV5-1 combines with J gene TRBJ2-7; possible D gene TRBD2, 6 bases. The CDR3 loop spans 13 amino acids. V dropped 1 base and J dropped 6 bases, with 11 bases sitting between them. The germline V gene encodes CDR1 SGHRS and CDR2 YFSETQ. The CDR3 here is CASSLSGFGEQYF. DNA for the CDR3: TGCGCCAGCAGCTTGAGCGGGTTTGGCGAGCAGTACTTC. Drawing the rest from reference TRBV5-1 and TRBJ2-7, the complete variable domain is KAGVTQTPRYLIKTRGQQVTLSCSPISGHRSVSWYQQTPGQGLQFLFEYFSETQRNKGNFPGRFSGRQFSNSRSEMNVSTLELGDSALYLCASSLSGFGEQYFGPGTRLTVT.

CDR3 amino acids: CASTSGGSGGTDQYF. CDR3 DNA sequence: TGTGCCAGCACCTCAGGGGGCAGCGGGGGGACCGACCAGTACTTC. The chain couples TRBV7-9 to TRBJ2-7; D possibly corresponds to TRBD2 (9 bases). Per the germline V gene, CDR1 is SEHNR and CDR2 is FQNEAQ (reference sequence). V was shortened by 7 bases and J by 10 bases, with 26 bases between the two germline ends. The CDR3 spans 15 residues.

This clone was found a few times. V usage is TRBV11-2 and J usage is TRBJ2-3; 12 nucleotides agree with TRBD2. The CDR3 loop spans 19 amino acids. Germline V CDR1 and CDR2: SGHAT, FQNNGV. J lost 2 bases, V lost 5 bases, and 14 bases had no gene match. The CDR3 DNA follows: TGTGCCAGCAGCCATGTACCACTAGCGGGAGGCCTCCTCACAGATACGCAGTATTTT. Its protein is CASSHVPLAGGLLTDTQYF.

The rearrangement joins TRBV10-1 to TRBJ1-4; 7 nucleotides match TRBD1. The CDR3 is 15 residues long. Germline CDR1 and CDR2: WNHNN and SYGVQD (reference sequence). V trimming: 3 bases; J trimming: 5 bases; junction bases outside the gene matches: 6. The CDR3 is CASSEGTVQNEKLFF. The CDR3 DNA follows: TGCGCCAGCAGTGAAGGGACAGTACAAAATGAAAAACTGTTTTTT.

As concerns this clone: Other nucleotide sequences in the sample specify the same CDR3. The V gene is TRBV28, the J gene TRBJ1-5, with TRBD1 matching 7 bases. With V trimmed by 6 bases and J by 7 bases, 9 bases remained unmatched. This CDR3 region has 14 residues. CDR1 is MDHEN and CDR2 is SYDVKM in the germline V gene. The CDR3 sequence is CASRLTGSGQPQHF. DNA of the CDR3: TGTGCCAGCAGGCTGACAGGGTCTGGGCAGCCCCAGCATTTT. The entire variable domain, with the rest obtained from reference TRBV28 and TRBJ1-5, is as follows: DVKVTQSSRYLVKRTGEKVFLECVQDMDHENMFWYRQDPGLGLRLIYFSYDVKMKEKGDIPEGYSVSREKKERFSLILESASTNQTSMYLCASRLTGSGQPQHFGDGTRLSIL.

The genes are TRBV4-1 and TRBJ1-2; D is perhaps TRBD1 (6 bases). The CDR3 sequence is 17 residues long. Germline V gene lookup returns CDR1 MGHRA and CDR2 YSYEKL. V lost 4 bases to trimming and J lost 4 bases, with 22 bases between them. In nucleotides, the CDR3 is TGCGCCAGCAGCCCAACACAGGGATTCGGGGATCGCTATGGCTACACCTTC. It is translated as CASSPTQGFGDRYGYTF.

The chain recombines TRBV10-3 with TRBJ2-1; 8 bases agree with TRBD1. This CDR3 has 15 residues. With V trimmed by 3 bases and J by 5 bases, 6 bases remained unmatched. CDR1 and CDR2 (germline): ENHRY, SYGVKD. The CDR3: CAISDPGGAHNEQFF. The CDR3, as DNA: TGTGCCATCAGTGACCCAGGGGGCGCGCACAATGAGCAGTTCTTC.

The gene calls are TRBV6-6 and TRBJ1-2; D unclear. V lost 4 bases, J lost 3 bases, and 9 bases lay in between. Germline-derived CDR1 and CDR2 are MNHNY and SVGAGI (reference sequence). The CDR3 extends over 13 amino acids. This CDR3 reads CASSSYSHYGYTF. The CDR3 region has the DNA TGTGCCAGCAGTTCCTATTCCCACTATGGCTACACCTTC.

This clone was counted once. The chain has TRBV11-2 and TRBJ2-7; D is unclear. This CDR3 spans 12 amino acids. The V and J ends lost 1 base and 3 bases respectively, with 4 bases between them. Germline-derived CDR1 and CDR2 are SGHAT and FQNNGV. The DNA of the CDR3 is TGTGCCAGCAGCTTAGCCTTCTACGAGCAGTACTTC. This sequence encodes CASSLAFYEQYF. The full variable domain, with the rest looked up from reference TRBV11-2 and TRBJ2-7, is EAGVAQSPRYKIIEKRQSVAFWCNPISGHATLYWYQQILGQGPKLLIQFQNNGVVDDSQLPKDRFSAERLKGVDSTLKIQPAKLEDSAVYLCASSLAFYEQYFGPGTRLTVT.

CDR3 sequence reads: CASSTTSGTDTQYF. CDR3 DNA: TGTGCCAGCAGCACGACTAGCGGTACAGATACGCAGTATTTT. V and J are TRBV7-6 and TRBJ2-3; 9 bases map to TRBD2. V lost 5 bases and J lost 3; bases outside the gene matches: 3. Germline CDR1 reads SGHVS; CDR2 reads FNYEAQ. The CDR3 consists of 14 residues.

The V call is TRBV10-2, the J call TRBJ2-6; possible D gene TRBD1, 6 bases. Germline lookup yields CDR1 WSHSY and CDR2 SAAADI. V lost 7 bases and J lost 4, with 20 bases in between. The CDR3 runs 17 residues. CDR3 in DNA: TGCGCCAGCACCCCTGGGGTCCAGGGGAACGGGGCCAACGTCCTGACTTTC. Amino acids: CASTPGVQGNGANVLTF.

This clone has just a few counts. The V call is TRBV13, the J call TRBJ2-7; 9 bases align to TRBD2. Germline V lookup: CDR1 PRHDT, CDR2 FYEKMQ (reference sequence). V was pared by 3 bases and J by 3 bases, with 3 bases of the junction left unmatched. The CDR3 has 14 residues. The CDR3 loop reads CASSFGAGGYEQYF. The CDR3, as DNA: TGTGCCAGCAGCTTCGGAGCGGGAGGCTACGAGCAGTACTTC.

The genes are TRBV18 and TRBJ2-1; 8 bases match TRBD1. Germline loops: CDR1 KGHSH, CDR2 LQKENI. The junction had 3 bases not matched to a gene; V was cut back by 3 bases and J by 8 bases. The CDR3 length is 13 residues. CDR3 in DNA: TGTGCCAGCTCACCTATGACAGGGGATGAGCAGTTCTTC. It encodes CASSPMTGDEQFF.

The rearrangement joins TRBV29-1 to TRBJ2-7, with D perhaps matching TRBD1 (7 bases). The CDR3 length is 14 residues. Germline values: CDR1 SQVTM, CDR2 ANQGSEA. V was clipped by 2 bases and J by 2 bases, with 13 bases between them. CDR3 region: CSVELAGGTYEQYF. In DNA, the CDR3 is TGCAGCGTTGAATTAGCAGGGGGGACCTACGAGCAGTACTTC.

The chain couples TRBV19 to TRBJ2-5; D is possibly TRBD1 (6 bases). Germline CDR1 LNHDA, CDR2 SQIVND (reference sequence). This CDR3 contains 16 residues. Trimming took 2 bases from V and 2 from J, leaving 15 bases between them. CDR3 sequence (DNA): TGTGCCAGTAGTATATTAGGCAGGGGTCCTCAAGAGACCCAGTACTTC. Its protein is CASSILGRGPQETQYF.

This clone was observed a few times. The DNA of the CDR3 is TGTGCCAGCAGCCTAGCAGCGGGGGAGACAGATACGCAGTATTTT. Translating it yields CASSLAAGETDTQYF. The genes are TRBV4-2 and TRBJ2-3, with 8 bases matching TRBD2. The germline V gene has CDR1 LGHNA and CDR2 YNFKEQ. CDR3 length: 15 residues. V was clipped by 4 bases and J by 3 bases; unmatched bases: 6.

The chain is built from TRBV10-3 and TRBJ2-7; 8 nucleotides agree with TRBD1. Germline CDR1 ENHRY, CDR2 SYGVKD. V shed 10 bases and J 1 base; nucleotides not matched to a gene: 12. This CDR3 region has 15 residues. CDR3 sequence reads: CATLGQGVGSYEQYF. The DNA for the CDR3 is TGTGCCACCCTAGGACAGGGTGTTGGTTCCTACGAGCAGTACTTC.

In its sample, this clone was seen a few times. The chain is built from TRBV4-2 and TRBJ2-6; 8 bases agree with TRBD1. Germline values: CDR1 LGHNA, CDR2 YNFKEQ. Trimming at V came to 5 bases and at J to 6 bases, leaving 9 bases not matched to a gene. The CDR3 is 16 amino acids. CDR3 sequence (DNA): TGTGCCAGCAGCTTAGGACAGGGCCCGTTGGCCAACGTCCTGACTTTC. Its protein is CASSLGQGPLANVLTF.

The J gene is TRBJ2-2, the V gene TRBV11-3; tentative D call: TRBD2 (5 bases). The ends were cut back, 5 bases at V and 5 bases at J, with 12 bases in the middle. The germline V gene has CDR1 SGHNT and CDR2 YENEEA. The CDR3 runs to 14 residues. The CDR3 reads CASSPPDFTGELFF. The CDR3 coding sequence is TGTGCCAGCAGCCCCCCGGACTTTACCGGGGAGCTGTTTTTT.

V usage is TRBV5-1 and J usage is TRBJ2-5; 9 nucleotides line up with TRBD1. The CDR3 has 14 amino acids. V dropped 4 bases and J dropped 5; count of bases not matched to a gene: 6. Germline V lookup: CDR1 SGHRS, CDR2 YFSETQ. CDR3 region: CASSGTGTGETQYF. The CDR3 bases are TGCGCCAGCAGCGGTACAGGGACAGGGGAGACCCAGTACTTC.

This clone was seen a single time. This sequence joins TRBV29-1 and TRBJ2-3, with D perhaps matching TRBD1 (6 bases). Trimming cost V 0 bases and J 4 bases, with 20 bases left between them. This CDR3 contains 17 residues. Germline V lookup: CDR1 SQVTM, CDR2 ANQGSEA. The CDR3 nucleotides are TGCAGCGTTGAAGATCCTTTCTTCCCGGGACAAGCAGATACGCAGTATTTT. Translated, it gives CSVEDPFFPGQADTQYF.

CDR3 amino acids: CASSDDRGRRYEQYF. CDR3 bases: TGCGCCAGCAGCGACGACAGGGGCCGCCGCTACGAGCAGTACTTC. The chain uses TRBV4-3 and TRBJ2-7, with 8 bases identical to TRBD1. CDR3 length equals 15 residues. V shed 5 bases and J 3 bases; nucleotides not matched to a gene: 9. CDR1 is LGHNA and CDR2 is YSLEER in the germline V gene.

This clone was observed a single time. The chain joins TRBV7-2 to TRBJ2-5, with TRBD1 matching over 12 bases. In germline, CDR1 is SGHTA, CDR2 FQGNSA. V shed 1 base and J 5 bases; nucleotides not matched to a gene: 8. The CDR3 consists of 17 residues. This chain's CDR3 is CASSLGLGQGAWETQYF. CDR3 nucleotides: TGTGCCAGCAGCTTAGGCCTGGGACAGGGGGCGTGGGAGACCCAGTACTTC.